This TCR beta chain was sequenced during a study of cytomegalovirus exposure and HLA in healthy donors. Samples came from healthy bone marrow donors. PCR was performed using 60 Vbeta and 13 Jbeta primers. Profiling relied on immunoSEQ multiplex PCR, and the TCRdb table lists in-frame clones only, not all of them. The table has about 120,000 clones, over 8.5% seen once; the top ten hold around 6%. Germline CDR1 and CDR2: MDHEN and SYDVKM. The V and J ends lost 2 bases and 4 bases respectively, with 14 bases between them. CDR3 size: 16 residues. Points from the study as a whole: Apart from CMV serostatus, no immune exposure information was available. Within an earlier analysis, most TCR beta V segments proved productive either about 87% or about 30% of the time. In vitro data verified a few CMV-associated chains as specific for CMV antigens.

This clone was detected only a few times. Antigen unknown. This clonotype was obtained from a woman aged 35 to 49 in good health and CMV-seropositive. Sequencing was performed on PBMCs. This sequence joins TRBV28 and TRBJ2-2; a weak D match, TRBD2 (6 bases). CDR3 nucleotides: TGTGCCAGCAGTTTAGAAGACGGAGGGACCACCGGGGAGCTGTTTTTT. Its translation: CASSLEDGGTTGELFF.